This TCR beta chain was sequenced for a study of hypomethylating agent response in myelodysplastic syndrome. Study-level points and caveats: No significant post-treatment change in richness, rarefaction diversity or clonality, across all patients or response groups.

Details on this clone: What it binds is not known.

V lost 7 bases, J lost 5 bases, and 18 bases lay in between. CDR3 length: 15 amino acids. Germline values: CDR1 LNHDA, CDR2 SQIVND (reference sequence). The table came from immunoSEQ multiplex PCR; TCRdb's copy has only in-frame clones and leaves some out. This table has 4,000 to 5,500 clones, about 81% appearing once. This TCR derives from a human donor with myelodysplastic syndrome. Sequencing was performed on bone marrow, taken before or after starting hypomethylating agent treatment for myelodysplastic syndrome (not recorded which). The genes are TRBV19 and TRBJ1-5, with a weak D call TRBD1 (6 bases). As DNA, the CDR3 is TGTGCCAGTAACGATACCCCAGGGGCCGATCAGCCCCAGCATTTT. It specifies CASNDTPGADQPQHF.